The T cell receptor beta chain described here comes from a study of early T cells in non-severe SARS-CoV-2 infection. TCRdb passed the 5' RACE reads through MiXCR, listing each CDR3 protein once. Seen here are roughly 75,000 distinct CDR3 sequences, roughly 12% observed once, and the top ten hold approximately 4.8%. In its sample, this clonotype was seen a few times. Germline V gene sequence: CDR1 MNHEY, CDR2 SVGEGT. V lost 6 bases and J 4 bases, leaving 19 bases between the germline ends. CDR3 length: 15 amino acids. Sequenced: whole blood. The chain employs TRBV6-2 or TRBV6-3 and TRBJ2-7, with D unclear. The sequence was collected from an adult who was a healthcare worker with PCR-confirmed SARS-CoV-2 infection or an uninfected control (not recorded which). The CDR3 loop is CASSSPGNGKYEQYF. The DNA of the CDR3 is TGTGCCAGCAGCTCCCCCGGAAACGGAAAGTACGAGCAGTACTTC.